This T cell receptor beta chain was sequenced in a study of T cell repertoires in cytomegalovirus infection. The wider study: Evidence of both CMV infection and a matching HLA type came from public TCR beta signatures. Study-wide points: People with CMV and the relevant HLA were identified by cumulative public TCR beta family frequency. There were HLA-C-restricted CMV-specific TCR beta clonotypes dominating the ex vivo response.

This clonotype was detected ten times or more. Its specificity is unknown. There are 15 residues in the CDR3. V lost 10 bases to trimming and J lost 4 bases, with 19 bases between them. The V gene's germline CDR1 is KGHDR and CDR2 SFDVKD. One entry per CDR3 protein, called by TCRdb with MiXCR from the reads. Among over 300,000 distinct CDR3 sequences listed, 15% to 20% were seen once. This clonotype originated in a human donor in good health (CMV status not recorded). Some clones in this sample may be carry-over from other donors' samples. This sequence joins TRBV24-1 and TRBJ2-1; a weak D match, TRBD2 (5 bases). Sample: PBMCs. DNA of the CDR3: TGTGCCACAGCCCCAGGCGCGGGCCTTTACAATGAGCAGTTCTTC. Its translation: CATAPGAGLYNEQFF.